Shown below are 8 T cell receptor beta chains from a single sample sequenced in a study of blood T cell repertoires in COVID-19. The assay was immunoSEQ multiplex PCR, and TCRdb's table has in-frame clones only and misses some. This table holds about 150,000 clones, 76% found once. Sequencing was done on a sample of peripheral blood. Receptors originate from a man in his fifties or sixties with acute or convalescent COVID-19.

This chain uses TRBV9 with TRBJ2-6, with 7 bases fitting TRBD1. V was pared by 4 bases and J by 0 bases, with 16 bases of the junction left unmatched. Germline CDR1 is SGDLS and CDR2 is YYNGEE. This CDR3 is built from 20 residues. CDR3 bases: TGTGCCAGCAGCTCCCCCGACTTAGACAGGGTCCACTCTGGGGCCAACGTCCTGACTTTC. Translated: CASSSPDLDRVHSGANVLTF.

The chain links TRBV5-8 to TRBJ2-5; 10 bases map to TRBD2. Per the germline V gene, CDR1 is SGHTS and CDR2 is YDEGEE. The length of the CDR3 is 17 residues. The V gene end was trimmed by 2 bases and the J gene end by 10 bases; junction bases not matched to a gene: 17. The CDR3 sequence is CASSFVGTSAASGDQYF. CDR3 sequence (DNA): TGTGCCAGCAGCTTTGTGGGGACTAGCGCCGCCTCGGGGGACCAGTACTTC.

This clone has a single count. The CDR3 coding sequence is TGCGCCAGCAGTTCGCCCCTATCCCCCAATCAGCCCCAGCATTTT. Translation gives CASSSPLSPNQPQHF. The rearrangement links TRBV10-1 to TRBJ1-5, with D uncertain. Trimming stripped 5 bases from V and 3 bases from J, with 14 bases between. The V gene's germline CDR1 is WNHNN and CDR2 SYGVQD (reference sequence). The CDR3 length is 15 residues.

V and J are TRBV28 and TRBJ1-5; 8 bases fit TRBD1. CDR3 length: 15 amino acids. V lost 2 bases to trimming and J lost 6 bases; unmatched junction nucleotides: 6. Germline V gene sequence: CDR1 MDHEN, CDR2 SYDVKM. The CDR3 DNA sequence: TGTGCCAGCAGTTTAGGACAGGGTTCGGTTCAGCCCCAGCATTTT. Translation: CASSLGQGSVQPQHF.

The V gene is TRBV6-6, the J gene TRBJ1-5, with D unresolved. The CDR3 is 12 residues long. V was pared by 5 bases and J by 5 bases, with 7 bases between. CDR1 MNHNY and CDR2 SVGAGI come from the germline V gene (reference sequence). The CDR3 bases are TGTGCCAGCAGTCTTCCCGATCAGCCCCAGCATTTT. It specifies CASSLPDQPQHF.

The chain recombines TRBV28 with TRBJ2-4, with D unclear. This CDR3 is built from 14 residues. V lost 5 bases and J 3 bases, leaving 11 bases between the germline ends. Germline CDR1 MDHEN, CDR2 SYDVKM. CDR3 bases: TGTGCCAGCAGTCCCCCCCGAGGCAAAAACATTCAGTACTTC. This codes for CASSPPRGKNIQYF.

The CDR3 here is CASGTGIKAYNEQFF. In DNA form, the CDR3 reads TGTGCTAGTGGAACGGGGATCAAAGCCTACAATGAGCAGTTCTTC. V is TRBV12-5 and J is TRBJ2-1; possible D gene TRBD2, 5 bases. Trimming took 6 bases from V and 2 from J, leaving 14 bases between them. The CDR3 runs to 15 residues. The germline CDR1 and CDR2 sequences are LGHNT and FRNRAP.

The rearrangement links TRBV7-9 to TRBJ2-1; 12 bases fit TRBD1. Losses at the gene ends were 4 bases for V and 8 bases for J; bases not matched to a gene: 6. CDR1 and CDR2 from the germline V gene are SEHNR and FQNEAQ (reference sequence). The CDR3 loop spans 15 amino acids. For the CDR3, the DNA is TGTGCCAGCAGCTCAACCGGGACAGGGGGCGATGAGCAGTTCTTC. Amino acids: CASSSTGTGGDEQFF.